The rows below give T cell receptor beta chains drawn from one sample of a study of blood T cell repertoires in COVID-19. TCRdb keeps only in-frame clones here, not all; method: immunoSEQ multiplex PCR. This table has 350,000 to 500,000 clones, 70% to 90% appearing once. Material: PBMCs or T cells enriched from blood (not recorded which). The receptors were gathered from a woman in her late teens or twenties who had been exposed to COVID-19. Each CDR3 is given with its conserved first and last residue. D genes are given only for firm matches.

d_call	v_call	cdr3_length	j_call	cdr3_nt	cdr3_aa
.	TRBV15	15	TRBJ1-1	TGTGCCACCAGCAGAGGCCTTTCGGGGAACACTGAAGCTTTCTTT	CATSRGLSGNTEAFF
.	TRBV27	13	TRBJ2-5	TGTGCCAGTGGTACAGGGCCCCAAGAGACCCAGTACTTC	CASGTGPQETQYF
TRBD1	TRBV28	14	TRBJ2-5	TGTGCCAGCAGCTGGACAGGGGGTAAAGAGACCCAGTACTTC	CASSWTGGKETQYF
.	TRBV5-6	13	TRBJ2-7	TGTGCCAGCAGGGACGGGATGGGCTCCGAGCAGTACTTC	CASRDGMGSEQYF
TRBD2	TRBV3-1/TRBV3-2	18	TRBJ2-7	TGTGCCAGCAGCCAAAGAGCCCCCAACCATAGATCGGGGGGGGAGCAGTACTTC	CASSQRAPNHRSGGEQYF
.	TRBV5-4	13	TRBJ1-2	TGTGCCAGCAGCTACCCTCTCCTAGTGGGCTACACCTTC	CASSYPLLVGYTF
TRBD2	TRBV5-4	14	TRBJ2-3	TGTGCCAGCAGCGGGGAGGGGTTTTTTGATACGCAGTATTTT	CASSGEGFFDTQYF
.	TRBV3-1/TRBV3-2	15	TRBJ1-1	TGTGCCAGCAGCCCCAGATCCGGGGGTAACACTGAAGCTTTCTTT	CASSPRSGGNTEAFF
TRBD1	TRBV5-6	14	TRBJ2-7	TGTGCCAGCAGGAAGAGACAGGGCTCCTACGAGCAGTACTTC	CASRKRQGSYEQYF
.	TRBV7-7	15	TRBJ2-1	TGTGCCAGCAGCGCCCGACTAGAGACTGAAAATGAGCAGTTCTTC	CASSARLETENEQFF